This T cell receptor beta chain is drawn from a study of radiation and T cells in renal cell carcinoma. General study findings and limits: From baseline, blood top tumor clonotypes peaked at 2 weeks post-radiation.

This clone was recorded once. Antigen unknown. Time point given: blood 4 weeks post-SBRT, at nephrectomy. Sample treatment: 15 Gy SBRT to primary tumor, nephrectomy 4 weeks later. Nephrectomy followed 15 Gy stereotactic body radiation by 4 weeks. Serial blood draws occurred at baseline and 2 and 4 weeks post-SBRT. The table came from immunoSEQ multiplex PCR; TCRdb's copy has only in-frame clones and leaves some out. The data contain about 170,000 clones, 88% of them singletons. The CDR3 runs to 15 residues. The V end was cut by 4 bases, the J end by 5 bases, with 17 bases between. Germline loops: CDR1 MNHNS, CDR2 SASEGT.

The chain recombines TRBV6-1 with TRBJ1-1; D may be TRBD1 (6 bases). This material consisted of blood, taken from a patient whose treatment included radiotherapy and nephrectomy. The sequence derives from a woman aged 45 to 65 with renal cell carcinoma. The CDR3 DNA reads TGTGCCAGCAGTGCCTATTTACAGGGTTTAACTGAAGCTTTCTTT. Encoded protein: CASSAYLQGLTEAFF.